These 20 T cell receptor beta chains share one sample of origin, sequenced in a study of T cells after yellow fever vaccination. TCRdb reprocessed the 5' RACE reads via MiXCR and lists one record per CDR3 protein. Among a few hundred thousand distinct CDR3 sequences, roughly 4.3% were seen once, and the ten largest hold approximately 19%. The source material was PBMCs, sampled 15 days after the yellow fever booster vaccination. The receptor set was obtained from a young man who received the YFV17D yellow fever vaccine.

The chain links TRBV24-1 to TRBJ2-2; D is unclear. CDR1 and CDR2 from the germline V gene are KGHDR and SFDVKD. V lost 6 bases, J lost 9 bases, and 10 bases lay in between. The CDR3 is made up of 12 amino acids. Here the CDR3 reads CATSMLGRELFF. The CDR3 DNA follows: TGTGCCACCAGTATGCTTGGCCGGGAGCTGTTTTTT.

Comment on this clonotype: It may be a read error: a sequence one base away is much more abundant. The chain recombines TRBV7-6 with TRBJ1-6; TRBD1 matches at 10 bases. The CDR3 spans 15 residues. The germline V gene has CDR1 SGHVS and CDR2 FNYEAQ. CDR3 DNA: TGTGACAGCAGCTTAGCTCCGGGACAGGGGAATCCCCTCCACTTT. Its translation: CDSSLAPGQGNPLHF.

At least ten counts were recorded for this clonotype. This rearrangement joins TRBV4-3 to TRBJ2-7, with a weak D call TRBD1 (5 bases). The germline V gene encodes CDR1 LGHNA and CDR2 YSLEER. The V gene lost 0 bases and the J gene lost 7 bases, with 13 bases spanning the gap. This CDR3 comprises 14 residues. The CDR3 loop is CASSQDSGSGEQYF. In DNA, the CDR3 is TGCGCCAGCAGCCAAGATTCAGGGTCTGGAGAGCAGTACTTC.

This clonotype has only a few counts. The chain joins TRBV7-8 to TRBJ2-1; no clear D gene. The CDR3 sequence is 16 residues long. Trimming stripped 5 bases from V and 2 bases from J, with 16 bases between. Germline CDR1 reads SGHVS; CDR2 reads FQNEAQ. The CDR3 DNA is TGTGCCAGCAGCCGCCGATGGACGATGACCTACAATGAGCAGTTCTTC. Translation: CASSRRWTMTYNEQFF.

The chain has TRBV29-1 and TRBJ2-5; 8 bases map to TRBD1. With 6 bases clipped from V and 2 bases from J, the junction kept 5 bases outside the gene matches. This CDR3 is 13 amino acids long. Germline values: CDR1 SQVTM, CDR2 ANQGSEA. This chain's CDR3 is CSVDRGIQETQYF. DNA for the CDR3: TGCAGCGTCGACAGGGGAATACAAGAGACCCAGTACTTC.

The table lists this clonotype with many counts. This chain links TRBV4-3 with TRBJ2-1; the match to TRBD1 covers 7 bases. The germline V gene has CDR1 LGHNA and CDR2 YSLEER. The CDR3 runs to 18 residues. The V gene end was trimmed by 2 bases and the J gene end by 6 bases; junction bases not matched to a gene: 16. In nucleotides, the CDR3 is TGCGCCAGCAGCCAAAACCCTCCGACAGGGAATTACGGCAATGAGCAGTTCTTC. Translating gives CASSQNPPTGNYGNEQFF.

This clonotype was seen repeatedly, ten times or more. The V and J genes are TRBV12-3 or TRBV12-4 and TRBJ1-5; D unresolved. The V and J ends lost 6 bases and 3 bases respectively, with 15 bases between them. The CDR3 spans 15 residues. In DNA, the CDR3 is TGTGCCAGCAGGACGTCGCGAGGGATCAATCAGCCCCAGCATTTT. Its translation: CASRTSRGINQPQHF.

The chain couples TRBV20-1 to TRBJ1-5; D is possibly TRBD1 (6 bases). The V gene's germline CDR1 is DFQATT and CDR2 SNEGSKA (reference sequence). V lost 4 bases and J lost 6, with 16 bases in between. There are 14 residues in the CDR3. This chain's CDR3 is CSATPGQVGQPQHF. The CDR3 nucleotides are TGCAGTGCTACCCCGGGACAAGTCGGTCAGCCCCAGCATTTT.

The J gene is TRBJ2-5, the V gene TRBV7-2; D call uncertain. The CDR3 is 13 residues long. V gave up 5 bases and J gave up 2 bases, with 9 bases separating them. Germline loops: CDR1 SGHTA, CDR2 FQGNSA. The CDR3 DNA sequence: TGTGCCAGCAGCATACTGGGGCAAGAGACCCAGTACTTC. Translation gives CASSILGQETQYF.

V and J are TRBV20-1 and TRBJ2-5; weak D call: TRBD1 (5 bases). There are 12 residues in the CDR3. V was trimmed by 2 bases and J by 2 bases, leaving 6 bases between them. Per the germline V gene, CDR1 is DFQATT and CDR2 is SNEGSKA (reference sequence). Here the CDR3 DNA reads TGCAGTGCTAGAAAGGGGCAAGAGACCCAGTACTTC. Protein: CSARKGQETQYF.

V gene TRBV9 combines with J gene TRBJ2-3; 12 nucleotides align to TRBD2. The CDR3 spans 18 residues. The junction had 5 bases not matched to a gene; V was cut back by 0 bases and J by 0 bases. Germline CDR1 SGDLS, CDR2 YYNGEE. Written as DNA, the CDR3 is TGTGCCAGCAGCGTAGGACTAGCGGGGGCCATCAGCACAGATACGCAGTATTTT. This encodes CASSVGLAGAISTDTQYF.

This clonotype was found many times. The J gene is TRBJ1-2, the V gene TRBV7-9, with TRBD1 matching over 9 bases. The V segment lost 5 bases and the J segment 4 bases; nucleotides outside the gene matches: 5. This CDR3 contains 14 residues. Germline V gene lookup returns CDR1 SEHNR and CDR2 FQNEAQ (reference sequence). The CDR3 nucleotides are TGTGCCAGCAGCCACCTGACAGGGGGCTATGGCTACACCTTC. This sequence encodes CASSHLTGGYGYTF.

The table lists this clonotype with a few counts. This chain uses TRBV6-1 with TRBJ1-4; no reliable D call. Trimming removed 9 bases at V and 5 bases at J, with 10 bases between. Germline values: CDR1 MNHNS, CDR2 SASEGT. The CDR3 sequence is 12 residues long. In DNA form, the CDR3 reads TGTGCCAGTTCCGGGGTAAATGAAAAACTGTTTTTT. Its protein product is CASSGVNEKLFF.

In this sample, this clonotype turned up many times. The CDR3 loop reads CASSLQGNGNTIYF. CDR3 sequence (DNA): TGTGCCAGCAGTTTACAGGGGAACGGAAACACCATATATTTT. The chain uses TRBV27 and TRBJ1-3, with a weak D call TRBD1 (6 bases). The V end lost 2 bases, the J end lost 4 bases, and 9 bases lay between the germline ends. The CDR3 runs 14 residues. Germline V lookup: CDR1 MNHEY, CDR2 SMNVEV (reference sequence).

There are many counts of this clonotype. V is TRBV7-2 and J is TRBJ1-5, with a weak D call TRBD1 (5 bases). The CDR3 contains 15 residues. Germline V gene lookup returns CDR1 SGHTA and CDR2 FQGNSA. Trimming stripped 2 bases from V and 5 bases from J, with 13 bases between. Written as DNA, the CDR3 is TGTGCCAGCAGCTTACGGAGCAGGGAATATCAGCCCCAGCATTTT. Its protein product is CASSLRSREYQPQHF.

This clonotype was detected a few times. The V gene is TRBV6-5, the J gene TRBJ2-5, with D tentatively TRBD1 or TRBD2 (7 bases each). The V gene's germline CDR1 is MNHEY and CDR2 SVGAGI. V was shortened by 6 bases and J by 4 bases, with 18 bases between the two germline ends. This CDR3 has 15 residues. CDR3 nucleotides: TGTGCCAGCAGCTTCAGGGGGGGACGGGGAGAGACCCAGTACTTC. Translated, it gives CASSFRGGRGETQYF.

This clonotype turned up a few times. This sequence joins TRBV5-1 and TRBJ1-2; the D is unclear. CDR1 is SGHRS, CDR2 YFSETQ, per germline. The CDR3 has 14 amino acids. Trimming took off 4 bases at V and 4 bases at J, with 14 bases between the two ends. The CDR3 DNA follows: TGCGCCAGCAGCCCAAGGACTTCGCTCTATGGCTACACCTTC. Its protein is CASSPRTSLYGYTF.

The genes are TRBV12-3 or TRBV12-4 and TRBJ2-3; the D call may be TRBD1 or TRBD2 (5 bases each). Trimming left V 3 bases short and J 6 bases short, with 13 bases between. CDR3 length: 14 amino acids. CDR3 protein: CASSFSSRGDTQYF. CDR3 coding DNA: TGTGCCAGCAGTTTCTCTAGCCGGGGCGATACGCAGTATTTT.

The rearrangement links TRBV7-8 to TRBJ2-7, with 9 bases that match TRBD1. Germline lookup yields CDR1 SGHVS and CDR2 FQNEAQ. The CDR3 spans 15 residues. V was clipped by 8 bases and J by 0 bases; unmatched bases: 8. The CDR3 sequence is CASYQGTGISYEQYF. CDR3 bases: TGTGCCAGCTACCAAGGGACAGGGATCTCCTACGAGCAGTACTTC.

The chain couples TRBV6-2 or TRBV6-3 to TRBJ2-2; TRBD1 matches at 7 bases. V trimming: 2 bases; J trimming: 4 bases; junction bases outside the gene matches: 10. The CDR3 extends over 17 amino acids. CDR1 is MNHEY, CDR2 SVGEGT, per germline. CDR3 region: CASSYRSDRVLTGELFF. CDR3 nucleotide sequence: TGTGCCAGCAGTTACCGGTCCGACAGGGTTCTCACCGGGGAGCTGTTTTTT.